These 18 T cell receptor beta chains were all obtained from the same sample, sequenced in a study of regulatory T cells in long-lasting Graves disease. The time point: newly diagnosed GD, antithyroid drugs for less than 3 months. The TCR library was made from RNA extracted from PBMCs. Construction of TCR beta libraries relied on iRepertoire HTBI primers and on Arm-PCR targeting CDR3 regions. TCRdb re-called the multiplex PCR reads with MiXCR, one entry per CDR3 protein. The sample includes over 300,000 distinct CDR3 sequences, 15% to 19% of them seen just once. Here the sequenced sample was peripheral blood mononuclear cells (PBMCs), taken at new diagnosis, from a patient treated with antithyroid drugs. The receptors derive from a female donor with Graves disease.

This clonotype was seen repeatedly, ten times or more. The CDR3 here is CASAPPGGPYGYTF. CDR3 nucleotide sequence: TGTGCCAGTGCCCCTCCTGGGGGTCCGTATGGCTACACCTTC. The V call is TRBV6-1, the J call TRBJ1-2; a possible D gene is TRBD1 (5 bases). Germline CDR1 MNHNS, CDR2 SASEGT. This CDR3 region has 14 residues. The V end was cut by 9 bases, the J end by 5 bases, with 19 bases between.

The gene calls are TRBV14 and TRBJ2-7; D gene ambiguous. Trimming took 0 bases from V and 1 from J, leaving 22 bases between them. The length of the CDR3 is 19 residues. Germline V CDR1 and CDR2: SGHDN, FVKESK. In nucleotides, the CDR3 is TGTGCCAGCAGCCAAGAATGGGCCATGGAAACAGTCGTTTCCTACGAGCAGTACTTC. Translating it yields CASSQEWAMETVVSYEQYF.

In this sample, this clonotype turned up many times. V and J are TRBV3-1 and TRBJ1-1, with a weak D call TRBD1 (6 bases). Trimming removed 1 base from V and 12 bases from J, with 15 bases in between. Germline V lookup: CDR1 LGHDT, CDR2 YNNKEL (reference sequence). This CDR3 has 13 residues. This chain's CDR3 is CASSQASGQVTFF. CDR3 nucleotides: TGTGCCAGCAGCCAAGCGTCGGGACAAGTCACTTTCTTT.

This clonotype was detected a few times. The junction departs from the called germline gene at one end, perhaps through a read error. The chain employs TRBV20-1 and TRBJ2-6, with D perhaps TRBD1 (5 bases). The CDR3 has 15 residues. The germline V gene has CDR1 DFQATT and CDR2 SNEGSKA (reference sequence). CDR3: CSAVTGISGASVLTF. In DNA form, the CDR3 reads TGCAGTGCCGTCACAGGCATCTCTGGGGCCAGCGTCCTGACTTTC.

This clonotype was observed at least ten times. This CDR3 reads CASSRTTQGSYNEQFF. The DNA of the CDR3 is TGTGCCAGCAGCCGGACGACTCAGGGGTCCTACAATGAGCAGTTCTTC. The rearrangement links TRBV6-2 or TRBV6-3 to TRBJ2-1; maybe TRBD1 (6 bases). V lost 6 bases to trimming and J lost 1 base, with 16 bases between them. CDR1 MNHEY and CDR2 SVGEGT come from the germline V gene. This CDR3 is built from 16 residues.

Of note for this clonotype: A much larger clone sits a single nucleotide away, making a read error possible. The V and J genes are TRBV12-3 or TRBV12-4 and TRBJ2-1; tentatively, D is TRBD2 (6 bases). Trimming removed 2 bases from V and 8 bases from J, with 10 bases in between. This CDR3 contains 13 residues. CDR3 nucleotide sequence: TGTGCCAGCAGTTTAACGGGAGTGTATGAGCAGTTCTTC. Encoded protein: CASSLTGVYEQFF.

This chain uses TRBV30 with TRBJ2-6; D is uncertain. Per the germline V gene, CDR1 is GTSNPN and CDR2 is SVGIG (reference sequence). This CDR3 is 17 amino acids long. V was clipped by 8 bases and J by 0 bases, with 20 bases between them. CDR3 sequence reads: CAAEDDGSNSGANVLTF. In DNA, the CDR3 is TGTGCCGCAGAGGACGATGGGTCTAACTCTGGGGCCAACGTCCTGACTTTC.

This clonotype was counted ten times or more. CDR3 amino acids: CASRVGLADTGELFF. In nucleotides, the CDR3 is TGTGCCAGCAGGGTGGGACTAGCGGACACCGGGGAGCTGTTTTTT. The chain couples TRBV6-1 to TRBJ2-2; 11 nucleotides align to TRBD2. The CDR3 runs 15 residues. V was clipped by 6 bases and J by 3 bases; unmatched bases: 3. In germline, CDR1 is MNHNS, CDR2 SASEGT.

This clonotype was seen a few times. This chain links TRBV10-3 with TRBJ1-3; 9 bases fit TRBD1. CDR3 length equals 15 residues. From germline, CDR1 is ENHRY and CDR2 SYGVKD. With 6 bases clipped from V and 4 bases from J, the junction kept 7 bases outside the gene matches. The CDR3 DNA follows: TGTGCCATCAGAGCTGGGACAGGGCTGGGAAACACCATATATTTT. Translating it yields CAIRAGTGLGNTIYF.

This clonotype has at least ten counts. The chain joins TRBV12-5 to TRBJ2-7; D remains unclear. V was trimmed by 0 bases and J by 2 bases, leaving 11 bases between them. The CDR3 spans 15 residues. Germline values: CDR1 LGHNT, CDR2 FRNRAP. The CDR3 region is CASGLVLTPTYEQYF. CDR3 DNA: TGTGCTAGTGGTTTGGTGTTGACACCCACCTACGAGCAGTACTTC.

Comment on this clonotype: This sequence may be a read error, since a much larger clone differs from it by one base. The gene calls are TRBV28 and TRBJ2-7, with 9 nucleotides matching TRBD2. CDR1 MDHEN and CDR2 SYDVKM come from the germline V gene. With 6 bases clipped from V and 4 bases from J, the junction kept 7 bases outside the gene matches. The CDR3 is 14 residues long. The CDR3 DNA reads as TGTGCCAGCAGCCCAGCGGGAGGTAAATACGAGCAGTACTTC. This codes for CASSPAGGKYEQYF. Combining the CDR3 with reference TRBV28 and TRBJ2-7 gives the whole variable domain DVKVTQSSRYLVKRTGEKVFLECVQDMDHENMFWYRQDPGLGLRLIYFSYDVKMKEKGDIPEGYSVSREKKERFSLILESASTNQTSMYLCASSPAGGKYEQYFGPGTRLTVT.

This clonotype was seen a few times. V is TRBV3-1 and J is TRBJ2-3; TRBD2 matches at 9 bases. V dropped 0 bases and J dropped 5; count of bases not matched to a gene: 12. The V gene's germline CDR1 is LGHDT and CDR2 YNNKEL (reference sequence). This CDR3 is built from 18 residues. This chain's CDR3 is CASSQDLTSGGLLDTQYF. CDR3 coding DNA: TGTGCCAGCAGCCAAGATTTGACTAGCGGCGGTTTGTTAGATACGCAGTATTTT.

The V call is TRBV5-1, the J call TRBJ2-6; maybe TRBD2 (5 bases). CDR1 and CDR2 from the germline V gene are SGHRS and YFSETQ. Trimming left V 4 bases short and J 0 bases short, with 11 bases between. The length of the CDR3 is 16 residues. The CDR3 spells CASSPGSFSGANVLTF. The CDR3 DNA reads TGCGCCAGCAGCCCGGGGTCCTTCTCTGGGGCCAACGTCCTGACTTTC.

This clonotype was observed many times. The chain is built from TRBV5-1 and TRBJ1-2, with D perhaps matching TRBD1 (5 bases). V lost 4 bases to trimming and J lost 6 bases, with 19 bases between them. Germline CDR1 is SGHRS and CDR2 is YFSETQ. The CDR3 runs 15 residues. The CDR3: CASSLENPGLDGYTF. CDR3 nucleotide sequence: TGCGCCAGCAGCCTCGAAAACCCAGGGTTGGATGGCTACACCTTC.

This clonotype was seen at least ten times. The V call is TRBV12-3 or TRBV12-4, the J call TRBJ2-7, with D perhaps TRBD1 (5 bases). The V gene lost 6 bases and the J gene lost 3 bases, with 15 bases spanning the gap. The CDR3 runs to 14 residues. CDR3 amino acids: CASSQQTDSYEQYF. DNA for the CDR3: TGTGCCAGCAGCCAACAGACAGACAGCTACGAGCAGTACTTC.

The J gene is TRBJ2-5, the V gene TRBV12-3 or TRBV12-4; tentatively, D is TRBD2 (7 bases). CDR3 length equals 15 residues. The V and J ends lost 6 bases and 1 base respectively, with 15 bases between them. The CDR3, as DNA: TGTGCCAGCAGAGCGTCCGGGGGGCCCCAAGAGACCCAGTACTTC. Residues: CASRASGGPQETQYF.

This clonotype was seen at least ten times. The chain recombines TRBV29-1 with TRBJ2-7, with TRBD1 as a possible D gene (5 bases). The CDR3 is 14 residues long. Germline values: CDR1 SQVTM, CDR2 ANQGSEA. Trimming removed 5 bases at V and 4 bases at J, with 18 bases between. The CDR3 nucleotides are TGCAGCGTTCCGAAACTCGACAGAGGATACGAGCAGTACTTC. Amino acid sequence: CSVPKLDRGYEQYF.

The V call is TRBV6-1, the J call TRBJ2-1, with 10 nucleotides matching TRBD2. CDR3 length equals 18 residues. Looked up from germline, CDR1 is MNHNS and CDR2 is SASEGT. V lost 4 bases to trimming and J lost 7 bases; unmatched junction nucleotides: 16. The chain's CDR3 is CASSGFSGGASGKNEQFF. The CDR3 DNA reads TGTGCCAGCAGTGGGTTCAGCGGGGGGGCTAGCGGGAAGAATGAGCAGTTCTTC.